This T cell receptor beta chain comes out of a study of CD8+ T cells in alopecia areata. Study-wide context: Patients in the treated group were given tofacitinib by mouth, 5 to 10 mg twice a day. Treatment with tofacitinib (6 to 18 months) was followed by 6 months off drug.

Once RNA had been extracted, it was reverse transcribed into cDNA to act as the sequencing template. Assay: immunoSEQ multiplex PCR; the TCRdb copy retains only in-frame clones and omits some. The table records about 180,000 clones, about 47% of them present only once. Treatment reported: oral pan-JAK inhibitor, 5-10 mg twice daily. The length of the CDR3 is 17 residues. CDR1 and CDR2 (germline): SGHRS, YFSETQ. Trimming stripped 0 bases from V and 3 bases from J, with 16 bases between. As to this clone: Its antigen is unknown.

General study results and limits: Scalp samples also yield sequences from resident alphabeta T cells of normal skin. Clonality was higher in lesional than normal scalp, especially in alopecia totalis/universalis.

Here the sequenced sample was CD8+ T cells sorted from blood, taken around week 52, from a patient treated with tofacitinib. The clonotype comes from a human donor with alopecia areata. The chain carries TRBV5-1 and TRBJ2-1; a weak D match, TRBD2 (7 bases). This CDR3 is CASSLARAGAGYNEQFF. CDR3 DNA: TGCGCCAGCAGCTTGGCCCGGGCGGGGGCAGGCTACAATGAGCAGTTCTTC.